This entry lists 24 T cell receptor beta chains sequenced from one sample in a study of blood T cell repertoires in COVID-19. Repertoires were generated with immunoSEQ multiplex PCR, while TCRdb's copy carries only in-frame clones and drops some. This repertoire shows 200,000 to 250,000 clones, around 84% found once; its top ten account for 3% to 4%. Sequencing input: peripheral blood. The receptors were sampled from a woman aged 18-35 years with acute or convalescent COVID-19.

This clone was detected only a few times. The CDR3 bases are TGCGCCAGCAGCCACTTCATAGGGGGCCAGCCCCAGCATTTT. Translated: CASSHFIGGQPQHF. The chain links TRBV4-3 to TRBJ1-5, with 7 bases identical to TRBD1. The CDR3 consists of 14 residues. Germline V lookup: CDR1 LGHNA, CDR2 YSLEER. J gave up 7 bases and V 3 bases, and 6 bases lay outside the gene matches.

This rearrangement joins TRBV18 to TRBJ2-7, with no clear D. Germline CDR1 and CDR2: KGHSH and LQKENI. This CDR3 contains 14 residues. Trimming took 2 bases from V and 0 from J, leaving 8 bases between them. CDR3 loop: CASSPTSPSYEQYF. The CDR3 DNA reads TGTGCCAGCTCACCAACAAGTCCCTCCTACGAGCAGTACTTC. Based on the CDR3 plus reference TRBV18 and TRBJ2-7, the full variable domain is NAGVMQNPRHLVRRRGQEARLRCSPMKGHSHVYWYRQLPEEGLKFMVYLQKENIIDESGMPKERFSAEFPKEGPSILRIQQVVRGDSAAYFCASSPTSPSYEQYFGPGTRLTVT.

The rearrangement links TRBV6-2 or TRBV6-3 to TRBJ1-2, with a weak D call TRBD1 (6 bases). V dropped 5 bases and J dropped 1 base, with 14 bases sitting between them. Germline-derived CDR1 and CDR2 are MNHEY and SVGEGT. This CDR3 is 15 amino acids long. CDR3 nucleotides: TGTGCCAGCAGTACCCCGCGACAGGTTAACTATGGCTACACCTTC. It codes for CASSTPRQVNYGYTF.

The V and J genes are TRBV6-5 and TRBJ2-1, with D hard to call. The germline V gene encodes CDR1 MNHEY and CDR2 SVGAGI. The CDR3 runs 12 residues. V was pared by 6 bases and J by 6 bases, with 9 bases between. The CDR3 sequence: CASRHQINEQFF. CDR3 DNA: TGTGCCAGCAGACATCAGATCAATGAGCAGTTCTTC.

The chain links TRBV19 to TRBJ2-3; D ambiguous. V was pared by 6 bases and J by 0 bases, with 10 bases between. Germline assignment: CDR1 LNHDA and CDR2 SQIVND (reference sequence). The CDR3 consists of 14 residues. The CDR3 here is CASSRGESTDTQYF. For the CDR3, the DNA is TGTGCCAGTAGCCGCGGAGAGAGCACAGATACGCAGTATTTT.

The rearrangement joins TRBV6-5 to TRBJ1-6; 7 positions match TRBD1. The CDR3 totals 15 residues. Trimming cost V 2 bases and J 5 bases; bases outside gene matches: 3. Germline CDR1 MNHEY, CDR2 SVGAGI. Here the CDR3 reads CASSYQDRNNSPLHF. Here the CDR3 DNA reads TGTGCCAGCAGTTACCAGGACAGGAATAATTCACCCCTCCACTTT.

The CDR3 DNA reads as TGTGCCAGCAGCCCAGGGACTAGAGTAGGGCAGTTCTTC. Translated, it gives CASSPGTRVGQFF. The chain joins TRBV7-2 to TRBJ2-1, with TRBD2 matching 8 bases. CDR1 is SGHTA, CDR2 FQGNSA, per germline. With V trimmed by 5 bases and J by 12 bases, 9 bases remained unmatched. The CDR3 contains 13 residues. The full variable domain, with the rest looked up from reference TRBV7-2 and TRBJ2-1, is GAGVSQSPSNKVTEKGKDVELRCDPISGHTALYWYRQSLGQGLEFLIYFQGNSAPDKSGLPSDRFSAERTGGSVSTLTIQRTQQEDSAVYLCASSPGTRVGQFFGPGTRLTVL.

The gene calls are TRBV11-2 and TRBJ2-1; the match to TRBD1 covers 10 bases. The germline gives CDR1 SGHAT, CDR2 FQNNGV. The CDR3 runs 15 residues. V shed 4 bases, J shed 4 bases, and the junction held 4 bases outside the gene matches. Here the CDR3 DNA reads TGTGCCAGCAGCTCCCGGGACAGGGGATACAATGAGCAGTTCTTC. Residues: CASSSRDRGYNEQFF.

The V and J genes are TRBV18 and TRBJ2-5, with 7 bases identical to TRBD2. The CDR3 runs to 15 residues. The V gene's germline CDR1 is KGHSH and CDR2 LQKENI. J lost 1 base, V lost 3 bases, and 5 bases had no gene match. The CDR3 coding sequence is TGTGCCAGCTCACCGTTTGCTAGCGGCCAAGAGACCCAGTACTTC. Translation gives CASSPFASGQETQYF.

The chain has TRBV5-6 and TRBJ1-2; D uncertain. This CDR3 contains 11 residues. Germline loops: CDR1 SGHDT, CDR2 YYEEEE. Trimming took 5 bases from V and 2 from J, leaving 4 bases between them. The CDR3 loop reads CASRQNYGYTF. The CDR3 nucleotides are TGTGCCAGCAGACAGAACTATGGCTACACCTTC.

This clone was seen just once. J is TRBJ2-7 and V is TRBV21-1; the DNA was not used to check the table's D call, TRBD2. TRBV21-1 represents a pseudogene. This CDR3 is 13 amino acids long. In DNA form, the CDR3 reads TGTACCAGCAAAGCGAACCCGGCGTACGAGCAGTACTTC. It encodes CTSKANPAYEQYF.

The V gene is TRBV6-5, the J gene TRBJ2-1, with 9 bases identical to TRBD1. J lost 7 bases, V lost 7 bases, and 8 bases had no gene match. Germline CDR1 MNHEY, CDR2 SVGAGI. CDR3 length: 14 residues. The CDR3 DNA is TGTGCCAGCACCCGCCCGGGACAGGGTAATGAGCAGTTCTTC. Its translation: CASTRPGQGNEQFF.

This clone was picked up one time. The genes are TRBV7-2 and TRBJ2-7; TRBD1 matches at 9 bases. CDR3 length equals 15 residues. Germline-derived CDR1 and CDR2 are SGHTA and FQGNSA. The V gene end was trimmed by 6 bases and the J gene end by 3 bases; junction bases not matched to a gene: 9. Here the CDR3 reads CASSPGTGLYYEQYF. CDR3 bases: TGTGCCAGCAGTCCCGGGACAGGGCTCTACTACGAGCAGTACTTC.

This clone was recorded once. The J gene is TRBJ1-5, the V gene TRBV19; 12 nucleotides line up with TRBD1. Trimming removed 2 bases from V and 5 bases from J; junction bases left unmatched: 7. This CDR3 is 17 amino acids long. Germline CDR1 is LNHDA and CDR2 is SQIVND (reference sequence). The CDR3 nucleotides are TGTGCCAGTAGTATACTATGGGGGACAGGGGGCGATCAGCCCCAGCATTTT. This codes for CASSILWGTGGDQPQHF. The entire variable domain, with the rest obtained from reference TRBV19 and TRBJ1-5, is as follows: DGGITQSPKYLFRKEGQNVTLSCEQNLNHDAMYWYRQDPGQGLRLIYYSQIVNDFQKGDIAEGYSVSREKKESFPLTVTSAQKNPTAFYLCASSILWGTGGDQPQHFGDGTRLSIL.

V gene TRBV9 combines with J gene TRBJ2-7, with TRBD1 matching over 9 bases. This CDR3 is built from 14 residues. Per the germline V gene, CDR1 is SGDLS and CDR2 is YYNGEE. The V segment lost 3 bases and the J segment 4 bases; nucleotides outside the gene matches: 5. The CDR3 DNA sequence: TGTGCCAGCAGCGACCGGGACAGGGAGTACGAGCAGTACTTC. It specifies CASSDRDREYEQYF.

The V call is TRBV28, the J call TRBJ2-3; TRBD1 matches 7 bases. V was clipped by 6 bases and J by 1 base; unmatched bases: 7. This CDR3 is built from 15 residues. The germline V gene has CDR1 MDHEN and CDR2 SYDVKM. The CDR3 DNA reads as TGTGCCAGCAGAACGGACAGGAAGGGCACAGATACGCAGTATTTT. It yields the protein CASRTDRKGTDTQYF.

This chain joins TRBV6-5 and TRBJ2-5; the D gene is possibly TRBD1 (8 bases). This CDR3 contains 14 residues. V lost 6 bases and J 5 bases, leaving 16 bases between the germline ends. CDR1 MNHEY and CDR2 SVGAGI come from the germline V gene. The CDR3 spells CASRPQGGLETQYF. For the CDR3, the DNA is TGTGCCAGCAGGCCACAGGGGGGGTTGGAGACCCAGTACTTC.

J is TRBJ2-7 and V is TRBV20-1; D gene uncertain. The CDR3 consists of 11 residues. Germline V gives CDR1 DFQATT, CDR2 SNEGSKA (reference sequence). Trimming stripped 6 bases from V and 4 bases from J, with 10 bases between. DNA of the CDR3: TGCAGTGCAGCCCCGGGTTACGAGCAGTACTTC. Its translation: CSAAPGYEQYF.

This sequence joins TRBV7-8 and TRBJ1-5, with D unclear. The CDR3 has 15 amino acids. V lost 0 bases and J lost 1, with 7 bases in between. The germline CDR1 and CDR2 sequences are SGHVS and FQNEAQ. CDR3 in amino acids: CASSLAGRSNQPQHF. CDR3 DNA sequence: TGTGCCAGCAGCTTAGCGGGCCGGAGCAATCAGCCCCAGCATTTT.

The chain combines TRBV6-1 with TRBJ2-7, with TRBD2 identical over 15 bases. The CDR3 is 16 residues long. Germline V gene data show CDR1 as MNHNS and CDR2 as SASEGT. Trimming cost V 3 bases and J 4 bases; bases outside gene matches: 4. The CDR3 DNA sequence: TGTGCCAGCAGTGACGGGACTAGCGGGAGGAAGTACGAGCAGTACTTC. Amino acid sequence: CASSDGTSGRKYEQYF.

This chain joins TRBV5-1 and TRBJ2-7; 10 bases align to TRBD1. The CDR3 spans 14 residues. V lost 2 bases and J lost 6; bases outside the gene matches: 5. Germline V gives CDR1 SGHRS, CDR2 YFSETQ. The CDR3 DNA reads TGCGCCAGCAGCTTCGGGACAGGGGTTGGCGAGCAGTACTTC. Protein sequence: CASSFGTGVGEQYF.

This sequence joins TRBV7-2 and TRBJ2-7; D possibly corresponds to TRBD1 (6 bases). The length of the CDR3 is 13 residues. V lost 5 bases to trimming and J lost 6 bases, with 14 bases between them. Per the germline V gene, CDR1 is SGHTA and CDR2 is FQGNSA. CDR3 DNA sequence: TGTGCCAGCAGCCCCACTCCAGGGGTCGAGCAGTACTTC. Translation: CASSPTPGVEQYF.

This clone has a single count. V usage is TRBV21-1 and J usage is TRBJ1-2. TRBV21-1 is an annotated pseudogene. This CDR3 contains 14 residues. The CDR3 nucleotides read TGTCCATGGGGGGGAGACAGGCGATCCTATGGCTACACCTTC. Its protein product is CPWGGDRRSYGYTF.

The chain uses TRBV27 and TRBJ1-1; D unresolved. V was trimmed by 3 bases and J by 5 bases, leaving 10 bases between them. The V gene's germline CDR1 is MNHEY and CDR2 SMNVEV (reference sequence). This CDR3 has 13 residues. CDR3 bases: TGTGCCAGCAGTTTGGAGGGCCGGACTGAAGCTTTCTTT. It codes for CASSLEGRTEAFF.